What follows are 30 T cell receptor beta chains derived from one specimen sequenced in a study of shared clonotypes between healthy human individuals. Sequencing was performed with immunoSEQ multiplex PCR; in TCRdb, only in-frame clones are kept and a portion is missing. The sample has 500,000 to 550,000 clones; approximately 94% are singletons. Sequencing used naive CD4+ T cells sorted from blood. Subset meaning: CD45RA+ positively selected. Receptors were obtained from a woman in her 30s in good health.

V and J are TRBV29-1 and TRBJ2-3; D ambiguous. CDR3 size: 13 residues. V lost 4 bases and J 3 bases, leaving 11 bases between the germline ends. Germline CDR1 reads SQVTM; CDR2 reads ANQGSEA. In nucleotides, the CDR3 is TGCAGCGTTGTTGAACTTAGGACAGATACGCAGTATTTT. The encoded protein is CSVVELRTDTQYF.

About this clone itself: Its ends do not fully match the called genes, so a read error is possible. This sample includes further DNA sequences coding for the same CDR3. The V and J genes are TRBV18 and TRBJ2-7; 10 bases map to TRBD1. The CDR3 runs to 15 residues. CDR1 is KGHSH, CDR2 LQKENI, per germline. CDR3 residues: CASSSPGTGVYEQYF. The CDR3 region has the DNA TGTGCCAGCTCAAGCCCCGGGACAGGGGTTTACGAGCAGTATTTC.

V gene TRBV5-1 combines with J gene TRBJ2-7; 7 nucleotides line up with TRBD2. Germline V gene lookup returns CDR1 SGHRS and CDR2 YFSETQ. The CDR3 has 14 amino acids. After removal of 0 bases from V and 2 bases from J, the junction contained 2 bases not matched to a gene. The CDR3 sequence is CASSLDGLAYEQYF. Here the CDR3 DNA reads TGCGCCAGCAGCTTGGACGGACTAGCCTACGAGCAGTACTTC.

This clone was observed once. V usage is TRBV2 and J usage is TRBJ1-4, with 8 positions matching TRBD1. CDR1 is SNHLY, CDR2 FYNNEI, per germline. The CDR3 has 15 amino acids. V was clipped by 7 bases and J by 7 bases; unmatched bases: 11. The CDR3 nucleotides are TGTGCCAGCAAAGCGACAGGGGTAGGGGGTGAAAAACTGTTTTTT. This sequence encodes CASKATGVGGEKLFF.

This chain links TRBV5-6 with TRBJ1-3; tentative D call: TRBD1 (6 bases). The V end was cut by 3 bases, the J end by 0 bases, with 13 bases between. The germline V gene encodes CDR1 SGHDT and CDR2 YYEEEE. This CDR3 is 16 amino acids long. The CDR3 region is CASSWGQPSSGNTIYF. DNA of the CDR3: TGTGCCAGCAGCTGGGGACAACCGAGCTCTGGAAACACCATATATTTT.

The chain has TRBV29-1 and TRBJ2-1; unclear D gene. Trimming took off 2 bases at V and 4 bases at J, with 6 bases between the two ends. Germline lookup yields CDR1 SQVTM and CDR2 ANQGSEA. CDR3 size: 12 residues. The DNA of the CDR3 is TGCAGCGTTGAAAAGGTTTACAATGAGCAGTTCTTC. It specifies CSVEKVYNEQFF.

V is TRBV27 and J is TRBJ1-2; a weak D match, TRBD1 (6 bases). Looked up from germline, CDR1 is MNHEY and CDR2 is SMNVEV (reference sequence). This CDR3 has 14 residues. Deletions cut 2 bases from V and 8 bases from J, with 15 bases between. The CDR3 sequence is CASSLIGQGRGYTF. In DNA, the CDR3 is TGTGCCAGCAGTTTAATCGGGCAGGGGCGCGGCTACACCTTC.

The rearrangement links TRBV18 to TRBJ2-7; D is uncertain. Germline loops: CDR1 KGHSH, CDR2 LQKENI. CDR3 length: 13 amino acids. V was cut by 4 bases and J by 0 bases, with 7 bases left in between. The DNA of the CDR3 is TGTGCCAGCTCACTTGGAATCTCCTACGAGCAGTACTTC. Its translation is CASSLGISYEQYF.

This chain joins TRBV29-1 and TRBJ1-5; TRBD1 is a possible D gene (5 bases). The germline CDR1 and CDR2 sequences are SQVTM and ANQGSEA. With 6 bases removed from V and 4 bases from J, the gap between germline ends came to 13 bases. The CDR3 sequence is 13 residues long. The CDR3 reads CSVGPGLNQPQHF. The CDR3 DNA reads as TGCAGCGTGGGCCCAGGGCTAAATCAGCCCCAGCATTTT.

The CDR3 protein is CASSRGSGRSYEQYF. The CDR3 DNA sequence: TGTGCCAGCAGCCGGGGTAGCGGGAGATCCTACGAGCAGTACTTC. V usage is TRBV7-3 and J usage is TRBJ2-7; 9 nucleotides agree with TRBD2. Per germline, CDR1 SGHTA and CDR2 FQGTGA. The CDR3 runs to 15 residues. J gave up 1 base and V 5 bases, and 6 bases lay outside the gene matches.

V gene TRBV7-9 combines with J gene TRBJ2-1; 12 bases are a match to TRBD2. The CDR3 covers 15 residues. The V gene's germline CDR1 is SEHNR and CDR2 FQNEAQ (reference sequence). In DNA form, the CDR3 reads TGTGCACTTACTAGCGGGAGGCTGAGAAACAATGAGCAGTTCTTC. It specifies CALTSGRLRNNEQFF.

This clone has a single count. J is TRBJ2-3 and V is TRBV27; D is tentatively TRBD1 or TRBD2 (6 bases each). V was shortened by 6 bases and J by 7 bases, with 14 bases between the two germline ends. The germline V gene has CDR1 MNHEY and CDR2 SMNVEV (reference sequence). The CDR3 length is 13 residues. CDR3 DNA: TGTGCCAGCAGCACGGGGGCTTCATATACGCAGTATTTT. Residues: CASSTGASYTQYF.

This chain's CDR3 is CASSYSIGGQPQHF. The CDR3 bases are TGTGCCAGCAGTTACTCGATTGGTGGCCAGCCCCAGCATTTT. The chain is built from TRBV6-5 and TRBJ1-5, with no clear D. V was trimmed by 0 bases and J by 7 bases, leaving 10 bases between them. This CDR3 has 14 amino acids. The germline V gene encodes CDR1 MNHEY and CDR2 SVGAGI.

This chain uses TRBV28 with TRBJ1-4; a possible D gene is TRBD1 (5 bases). This CDR3 region has 15 residues. Germline V gene sequence: CDR1 MDHEN, CDR2 SYDVKM. V was clipped by 6 bases and J by 4 bases, with 15 bases between them. The CDR3 protein is CASSRGPGGNEKLFF. The CDR3 DNA sequence: TGTGCCAGCAGCCGGGGACCTGGGGGTAATGAAAAACTGTTTTTT.

The sample holds a few counts of this clone. This chain connects TRBV10-1 to TRBJ2-7; the D is unclear. Germline-derived CDR1 and CDR2 are WNHNN and SYGVQD (reference sequence). Trimming removed 4 bases at V and 5 bases at J, with 15 bases between. This CDR3 is built from 14 residues. CDR3 nucleotide sequence: TGCGCCAGCAGTGGAGTAGGTCGCCCGGACGAGCAGTACTTC. Amino acid sequence: CASSGVGRPDEQYF.

The chain carries TRBV25-1 and TRBJ2-1; 8 bases map to TRBD2. The junction had 1 base not matched to a gene; V was cut back by 2 bases and J by 4 bases. Germline V gene data show CDR1 as MGHDK and CDR2 as SYGVNS. The CDR3 totals 14 residues. DNA for the CDR3: TGTGCCAGCAGTGAAGCGGGAGGATACAATGAGCAGTTCTTC. Protein sequence: CASSEAGGYNEQFF.

The V call is TRBV13, the J call TRBJ2-1, with 11 bases lining up with TRBD2. The V gene's germline CDR1 is PRHDT and CDR2 FYEKMQ (reference sequence). V trimming: 4 bases; J trimming: 6 bases; junction bases outside the gene matches: 5. The CDR3 has 15 amino acids. CDR3 residues: CASSWGLAETNEQFF. CDR3 nucleotide sequence: TGTGCCAGCAGCTGGGGACTAGCGGAAACCAATGAGCAGTTCTTC.

The rearrangement uses TRBV7-9 and TRBJ2-1; TRBD2 aligns across 9 bases. Germline values: CDR1 SEHNR, CDR2 FQNEAQ (reference sequence). J was trimmed by 7 bases and V by 4 bases; bases with no gene match: 11. This CDR3 contains 16 residues. CDR3 bases: TGTGCCAGCAGCTCGTCGAGGACTAGCGTTCGTAATGAGCAGTTCTTC. It yields the protein CASSSSRTSVRNEQFF.

This clone has just a few counts. The rearrangement uses TRBV10-3 and TRBJ2-5; 10 positions agree with TRBD2. With V trimmed by 6 bases and J by 5 bases, 3 bases remained unmatched. This CDR3 comprises 13 residues. The germline gives CDR1 ENHRY, CDR2 SYGVKD. The CDR3 loop is CAIRSAGGETQYF. For the CDR3, the DNA is TGTGCCATCAGGTCAGCGGGAGGGGAGACCCAGTACTTC.

This rearrangement joins TRBV4-2 to TRBJ1-2, with 9 positions matching TRBD1. The CDR3 is made up of 16 amino acids. The V gene's germline CDR1 is LGHNA and CDR2 YNFKEQ. V gave up 3 bases and J gave up 3 bases; unmatched junction bases: 8. Here the CDR3 reads CASSQHGDRDYYGYTF. The CDR3 DNA reads as TGTGCCAGCAGCCAGCATGGGGACAGGGACTACTATGGCTACACCTTC.

The rearrangement uses TRBV7-9 and TRBJ2-3; 9 nucleotides line up with TRBD1. The CDR3 contains 15 residues. V gave up 2 bases and J gave up 5 bases; unmatched junction bases: 5. The germline V gene has CDR1 SEHNR and CDR2 FQNEAQ (reference sequence). The CDR3 DNA follows: TGTGCCAGCAGCTTAACAGGGGGCGCGGGAGATACGCAGTATTTT. It specifies CASSLTGGAGDTQYF.

The chain combines TRBV5-1 with TRBJ2-7; 9 bases line up with TRBD1. The CDR3 is made up of 16 amino acids. With V trimmed by 4 bases and J by 5 bases, 13 bases remained unmatched. Germline V gene lookup returns CDR1 SGHRS and CDR2 YFSETQ. For the CDR3, the DNA is TGCGCCAGCAGCCCGGGGGAGGGACAGGGCACCCACGAGCAGTACTTC. Residues: CASSPGEGQGTHEQYF.

The rearrangement joins TRBV19 to TRBJ1-5, with D maybe TRBD1 (5 bases). Looked up from germline, CDR1 is LNHDA and CDR2 is SQIVND (reference sequence). The CDR3 loop spans 15 amino acids. The V and J ends lost 6 bases and 2 bases respectively, with 14 bases between them. Here the CDR3 reads CASSLGGSGNQPQHF. In nucleotides, the CDR3 is TGTGCCAGTAGCCTTGGGGGGTCGGGCAATCAGCCCCAGCATTTT. The full variable domain, rest sourced from reference TRBV19 and TRBJ1-5, is DGGITQSPKYLFRKEGQNVTLSCEQNLNHDAMYWYRQDPGQGLRLIYYSQIVNDFQKGDIAEGYSVSREKKESFPLTVTSAQKNPTAFYLCASSLGGSGNQPQHFGDGTRLSIL.

V is TRBV21-1 and J is TRBJ1-1; TRBD1, the D gene given by the table, was not confirmed from the DNA. TRBV21-1 is a pseudogene locus. The CDR3 has 16 residues. CDR3 protein: CASSTLGDRSNTEAFF. CDR3 nucleotides: TGTGCCAGCAGCACCCTAGGGGACAGATCGAACACTGAAGCTTTCTTT.

The V and J genes are TRBV19 and TRBJ2-2; 7 bases map to TRBD2. Germline V CDR1 and CDR2: LNHDA, SQIVND (reference sequence). Trimming at V came to 7 bases and at J to 4 bases, leaving 3 bases not matched to a gene. The CDR3 contains 13 residues. CDR3 DNA: TGTGCCAGTAAAGCGGGAAGCACCGGGGAGCTGTTTTTT. It translates to CASKAGSTGELFF.

The chain has TRBV5-4 and TRBJ2-1, with 8 bases lining up with TRBD2. J lost 4 bases, V lost 4 bases, and 10 bases had no gene match. Germline CDR1 reads SGHNT; CDR2 reads YYREEE (reference sequence). The length of the CDR3 is 16 residues. CDR3 in DNA: TGTGCCAGCAGCACAGGAGCGGGAGTTGGGTACAATGAGCAGTTCTTC. Its translation is CASSTGAGVGYNEQFF.

The chain combines TRBV10-3 with TRBJ2-3; 13 nucleotides agree with TRBD2. This CDR3 has 16 residues. The V gene's germline CDR1 is ENHRY and CDR2 SYGVKD. V gave up 5 bases and J gave up 7 bases; unmatched junction bases: 9. This chain's CDR3 is CAISQTGTSGTYTQYF. CDR3 nucleotides: TGTGCCATCAGTCAGACCGGGACTAGCGGGACTTATACGCAGTATTTT.

This clone was seen once. The CDR3 protein is CASSQKTGFNEKLFF. In nucleotides, the CDR3 is TGTGCCAGCAGTCAAAAAACAGGTTTTAATGAAAAACTGTTTTTT. The chain joins TRBV7-6 to TRBJ1-4; a weak D match, TRBD1 (5 bases). The CDR3 is made up of 15 amino acids. Germline V lookup: CDR1 SGHVS, CDR2 FNYEAQ. Deletions cut 6 bases from V and 4 bases from J, with 15 bases between.

This clone occurred once. V usage is TRBV11-2 and J usage is TRBJ2-3, with 8 bases that match TRBD1. Germline V lookup: CDR1 SGHAT, CDR2 FQNNGV. The CDR3 is 14 amino acids. V lost 1 base and J lost 4; bases outside the gene matches: 1. In DNA form, the CDR3 reads TGTGCCAGCAGCTTAGGGACAGGGTCAGATACGCAGTATTTT. This encodes CASSLGTGSDTQYF.

The chain joins TRBV15 to TRBJ2-3; D unresolved. V was clipped by 3 bases and J by 0 bases, with 13 bases between them. The CDR3 totals 16 residues. The germline V gene encodes CDR1 LNHNV and CDR2 YYDKDF (reference sequence). CDR3 residues: CATSRMVGSSTDTQYF. The CDR3 coding sequence is TGTGCCACCAGCAGGATGGTGGGGTCTAGCACAGATACGCAGTATTTT.